The 22 T cell receptor beta chains listed next were all sequenced from one sample in a study of blood T cells in healthy people across ages. PCR was performed a second time for roughly 7 to 12 cycles using a sample-barcoded 5' primer and a J-beta primer mix. TCRdb re-called the 5' RACE reads through MiXCR, storing one row per CDR3 protein. The sample has about 1.6 million distinct CDR3 sequences; 30% to 40% are singletons. Material: blood. The origin of the receptors is a woman aged 25 to 39 in good health.

There are many counts of this clonotype. The genes are TRBV29-1 and TRBJ2-7; 8 bases are a match to TRBD2. The CDR3 length is 12 residues. Trimming removed 5 bases from V and 2 bases from J; junction bases left unmatched: 2. Per germline, CDR1 SQVTM and CDR2 ANQGSEA. CDR3 DNA: TGCAGCGTTTTAGCGGGAACCTACGAGCAGTACTTC. It is translated as CSVLAGTYEQYF.

This clonotype was counted a few times. This chain links TRBV6-1 with TRBJ2-7; 9 bases line up with TRBD1. V was pared by 0 bases and J by 0 bases, with 3 bases of the junction left unmatched. The CDR3 has 16 amino acids. Germline-derived CDR1 and CDR2 are MNHNS and SASEGT. The CDR3 DNA follows: TGTGCCAGCAGTGAAGCCGGACAGGGGAGCTCCTACGAGCAGTACTTC. Residues: CASSEAGQGSSYEQYF.

The chain joins TRBV4-2 to TRBJ1-2; D perhaps matches TRBD1 (5 bases). The CDR3 is made up of 15 amino acids. CDR1 is LGHNA and CDR2 is YNFKEQ in the germline V gene. V lost 0 bases and J lost 4, with 12 bases in between. The CDR3 sequence is CASSQDSGSSYGYTF. CDR3 nucleotide sequence: TGTGCCAGCAGCCAAGATTCAGGGTCGAGCTATGGCTACACCTTC.

This clonotype was detected only a few times. V usage is TRBV5-6 and J usage is TRBJ2-5, with D possibly called TRBD1 or TRBD2 (6 bases each). This CDR3 spans 17 amino acids. The germline V gene encodes CDR1 SGHDT and CDR2 YYEEEE. V lost 0 bases and J 4 bases, leaving 19 bases between the germline ends. The chain's CDR3 is CASSLEGVGGGGETQYF. The DNA of the CDR3 is TGTGCCAGCAGCTTGGAAGGGGTCGGGGGCGGAGGAGAGACCCAGTACTTC.

This clonotype showed up just a few times. This chain links TRBV20-1 with TRBJ2-7; D is perhaps TRBD1 (6 bases). The CDR3 is 17 residues long. V was trimmed by 3 bases and J by 0 bases, leaving 21 bases between them. CDR1 and CDR2 from the germline V gene are DFQATT and SNEGSKA (reference sequence). The CDR3: CSASDHLRIGGSYEQYF. The CDR3 DNA follows: TGCAGTGCTAGCGACCATCTTCGGATAGGGGGCTCCTACGAGCAGTACTTC.

V is TRBV7-3 and J is TRBJ2-7, with D possibly being TRBD1 (6 bases). This CDR3 comprises 15 residues. The germline V and J ends were trimmed by 6 bases and 3 bases, with 18 bases remaining between them. Germline CDR1 is SGHTA and CDR2 is FQGTGA. Here the CDR3 reads CASSSPRDNHYEQYF. Here the CDR3 DNA reads TGTGCCAGCAGTTCACCTAGGGACAACCACTACGAGCAGTACTTC.

Only a few counts were recorded for this clonotype. Here the CDR3 DNA reads TGTGCCAGCAGCTTAGGCGGGACCCCCTACAATGAGCAGTTCTTC. It is translated as CASSLGGTPYNEQFF. J is TRBJ2-1 and V is TRBV7-2; D is possibly TRBD2 (6 bases). Germline V gene sequence: CDR1 SGHTA, CDR2 FQGNSA. Trimming left V 1 base short and J 2 bases short, with 9 bases between. There are 15 residues in the CDR3.

This clonotype occurred a few times. The V gene is TRBV30, the J gene TRBJ2-5; possibly TRBD1 for D (6 bases). The DNA matches TRBJ2-7 better at its end, which makes the J call doubtful. The CDR3 totals 13 residues. Germline-derived CDR1 and CDR2 are GTSNPN and SVGIG (reference sequence). As DNA, the CDR3 is TGTGCCTGGAGTGTGAACAGGGCGAGCGAGCAGTACTTC. As protein: CAWSVNRASEQYF.

As to this clonotype: Mismatch with germline at one junction end may stem from a read error. The chain carries TRBV12-3 or TRBV12-4 and TRBJ2-3; D gene unclear. CDR3 length equals 14 residues. The CDR3 DNA sequence: TGTGCCAGCAGCCCAAGGGTGTCAACAGATGCGCAGTATTTT. It specifies CASSPRVSTDAQYF.

J is TRBJ1-4 and V is TRBV20-1; a possible D gene is TRBD1 (6 bases). Germline V gene lookup returns CDR1 DFQATT and CDR2 SNEGSKA (reference sequence). The CDR3 covers 18 residues. Deletions cut 3 bases from V and 4 bases from J, with 24 bases between. CDR3 loop: CSASGVGETGVSNEKLFF. The CDR3 region has the DNA TGCAGTGCTAGTGGGGTCGGGGAGACAGGCGTGAGTAATGAAAAACTGTTTTTT.

The gene calls are TRBV18 and TRBJ2-3; 8 bases agree with TRBD2. CDR3 length: 19 residues. V shed 7 bases, J shed 1 base, and the junction held 19 bases outside the gene matches. Germline-derived CDR1 and CDR2 are KGHSH and LQKENI. The CDR3 bases are TGTGCCAGCTACCCCACAGGAGGACTAGCTGGAGTGGGCACAGATACGCAGTATTTT. It is translated as CASYPTGGLAGVGTDTQYF.

The rearrangement uses TRBV20-1 and TRBJ2-1, with D unclear. The germline V gene has CDR1 DFQATT and CDR2 SNEGSKA (reference sequence). The V and J ends lost 5 bases and 6 bases respectively, with 11 bases between them. CDR3 length equals 12 residues. The CDR3 spells CSAQAWCNEQFF. The CDR3 bases are TGCAGTGCTCAGGCGTGGTGCAATGAGCAGTTCTTC.

V gene TRBV28 combines with J gene TRBJ2-7; 15 bases agree with TRBD2. After removal of 7 bases from V and 7 bases from J, the junction contained 11 bases not matched to a gene. The CDR3 contains 16 residues. Germline CDR1 and CDR2: MDHEN and SYDVKM. CDR3 amino acids: CASTAPGLAGGYEQYF. The CDR3 nucleotides are TGTGCCAGCACCGCACCGGGACTAGCGGGAGGTTATGAGCAGTACTTC.

This clonotype was seen only a few times. This chain joins TRBV20-1 and TRBJ2-1, with a possible D match to TRBD1 (6 bases). CDR3 length: 12 residues. Germline V gives CDR1 DFQATT, CDR2 SNEGSKA (reference sequence). V was trimmed by 5 bases and J by 5 bases, leaving 10 bases between them. CDR3 region: CSAPRDNNEQFF. The CDR3 DNA reads as TGCAGTGCTCCGAGGGACAACAATGAGCAGTTCTTC.

The chain recombines TRBV4-1 with TRBJ1-2, with 7 nucleotides matching TRBD1. After removal of 0 bases from V and 5 bases from J, the junction contained 12 bases not matched to a gene. The CDR3 is 17 amino acids. Per germline, CDR1 MGHRA and CDR2 YSYEKL. CDR3 sequence reads: CASSQDPTTGKWYGYTF. CDR3 DNA sequence: TGCGCCAGCAGCCAAGATCCTACGACAGGGAAATGGTATGGCTACACCTTC.

This rearrangement joins TRBV7-2 to TRBJ1-1; no reliable D call. Germline CDR1 is SGHTA and CDR2 is FQGNSA. The CDR3 is 14 amino acids. DNA of the CDR3: TGTGCGAGCCGAACAGCTGAGCCGAACACTGAAGCTTTCTTT. Translated: CASRTAEPNTEAFF.

This clonotype has more than one count but fewer than ten. This chain links TRBV6-1 with TRBJ2-7; perhaps D is TRBD1 or TRBD2 (5 bases each). V was cut by 0 bases and J by 4 bases, with 16 bases left in between. CDR1 MNHNS and CDR2 SASEGT come from the germline V gene. This CDR3 comprises 16 residues. The CDR3 loop reads CASSEAVEGTKYEQYF. The CDR3 nucleotides are TGTGCCAGCAGTGAAGCCGTGGAAGGGACGAAGTACGAGCAGTACTTC.

This clonotype was counted between two and nine times. V gene TRBV11-2 combines with J gene TRBJ2-5; the match to TRBD2 covers 8 bases. Germline-derived CDR1 and CDR2 are SGHAT and FQNNGV. The CDR3 spans 16 residues. V lost 1 base, J lost 3 bases, and 7 bases stayed unmatched. This chain's CDR3 is CASSLGVTSAEETQYF. The CDR3 DNA reads TGTGCCAGCAGCTTAGGGGTGACTAGCGCAGAAGAGACCCAGTACTTC.

The rearrangement links TRBV20-1 to TRBJ2-1; 12 bases agree with TRBD2. The CDR3 covers 17 residues. In germline, CDR1 is DFQATT, CDR2 SNEGSKA (reference sequence). V gave up 3 bases and J gave up 7 bases; unmatched junction bases: 13. The CDR3 here is CSASAAETSGSSNEQFF. The DNA of the CDR3 is TGCAGTGCTAGCGCAGCCGAGACTAGCGGGAGCTCTAATGAGCAGTTCTTC.

The chain couples TRBV6-1 to TRBJ2-7; D is uncertain. Germline-derived CDR1 and CDR2 are MNHNS and SASEGT. CDR3 size: 13 residues. V was pared by 2 bases and J by 2 bases, with 7 bases between. Written as DNA, the CDR3 is TGTGCCAGCAGTGAAACGGTTCCCTACGAGCAGTACTTC. The encoded protein is CASSETVPYEQYF.

This clonotype was seen a few times. The rearrangement joins TRBV27 to TRBJ2-7; the D gene is possibly TRBD1 (7 bases). With 3 bases removed from V and 0 bases from J, the gap between germline ends came to 21 bases. Looked up from germline, CDR1 is MNHEY and CDR2 is SMNVEV (reference sequence). The CDR3 sequence is 18 residues long. As DNA, the CDR3 is TGTGCCAGCAGTTTTTGGACACCGGGACAGACTAGCTCCTACGAGCAGTACTTC. It encodes CASSFWTPGQTSSYEQYF.

The rearrangement joins TRBV25-1 to TRBJ2-3; D may be TRBD1 (6 bases). Germline V CDR1 and CDR2: MGHDK, SYGVNS. The CDR3 extends over 15 amino acids. The V end was cut by 7 bases, the J end by 1 base, with 15 bases between. This chain's CDR3 is CASTTDRLGTDTQYF. CDR3 bases: TGTGCCAGCACTACAGACAGGTTGGGCACAGATACGCAGTATTTT.